Presented here are 23 T cell receptor beta chains from one specimen sequenced in a study of T cell repertoires in cytomegalovirus infection. Antigens for these TCRs are unknown. TCRdb re-called the reads through MiXCR, storing one row per CDR3 protein. Of just under 500,000 distinct CDR3 sequences listed, roughly a third are singletons. The sample in question was cultured PBMCs, obtained from culture after CMV antigen stimulation. The origin of the receptors is a human donor in good health (CMV status not recorded). Some clones in this sample may be carry-over from other donors' samples.

With regard to this clonotype: Mismatch with germline at one junction end may stem from a read error. CDR3 residues: CASSYGVGLKTEAFF. CDR3 in DNA: TGTGCCAGCAGTTACGGAGTGGGGTTGAAAACTGAAGCTTTCTTT. The chain has TRBV12-3 or TRBV12-4 and TRBJ1-1, with D unresolved. The CDR3 covers 15 residues.

This sequence joins TRBV25-1 and TRBJ2-2; D is ambiguous. Per the germline V gene, CDR1 is MGHDK and CDR2 is SYGVNS. The CDR3 length is 14 residues. Trimming removed 4 bases from V and 6 bases from J, with 12 bases in between. The CDR3 sequence: CASSVDVTAGELFF. The CDR3 DNA sequence: TGTGCCAGCAGTGTTGACGTGACTGCCGGGGAGCTGTTTTTT.

The chain uses TRBV7-2 and TRBJ2-2; TRBD1 might be the D (6 bases). Looked up from germline, CDR1 is SGHTA and CDR2 is FQGNSA. V lost 3 bases and J lost 0, with 11 bases in between. This CDR3 spans 16 amino acids. The CDR3 loop reads CASSFVGQPNTGELFF. DNA of the CDR3: TGTGCCAGCAGCTTCGTTGGACAGCCGAACACCGGGGAGCTGTTTTTT.

The chain combines TRBV5-4 with TRBJ2-2; D not resolved. Between the trimmed V and J ends, which lost 0 bases and 1 base, there was a span of 10 bases. Germline CDR1 and CDR2: SGHNT and YYREEE (reference sequence). This CDR3 contains 16 residues. CDR3 amino acids: CASSLDGPQNTGELFF. CDR3 coding DNA: TGTGCCAGCAGCTTGGACGGGCCCCAGAACACCGGGGAGCTGTTTTTT.

The CDR3 reads CASSQVGQGMYNEQFF. For the CDR3, the DNA is TGTGCCAGCAGCCAAGTCGGACAGGGGATGTACAATGAGCAGTTCTTC. The genes are TRBV4-2 and TRBJ2-1, with 9 bases that match TRBD1. This CDR3 comprises 16 residues. Germline lookup yields CDR1 LGHNA and CDR2 YNFKEQ. Germline trimming cut 1 base from V and 4 bases from J; bases unmatched to any gene: 5.

This clonotype was observed many times. This chain joins TRBV6-2 or TRBV6-3 and TRBJ2-4; possibly TRBD2 for D (5 bases). V lost 7 bases and J 1 base, leaving 11 bases between the germline ends. CDR3 length: 14 residues. The germline V gene encodes CDR1 MNHEY and CDR2 SVGEGT. The CDR3 sequence is CASTLDSAKNIQYF. The CDR3 nucleotides are TGTGCCAGCACCCTGGACTCGGCCAAAAACATTCAGTACTTC.

Only a few counts were recorded for this clonotype. The chain links TRBV4-1 to TRBJ2-3, with 10 bases aligning to TRBD2. Germline CDR1 is MGHRA and CDR2 is YSYEKL. V shed 5 bases, J shed 4 bases, and the junction held 15 bases outside the gene matches. CDR3 length: 18 amino acids. Here the CDR3 reads CASSAVPASGRASDTQYF. The DNA for the CDR3 is TGCGCCAGCAGCGCAGTCCCCGCGAGCGGGAGGGCCTCAGATACGCAGTATTTT.

This sequence joins TRBV6-2 or TRBV6-3 and TRBJ2-5; perhaps TRBD2 as D (5 bases). Germline assignment: CDR1 MNHEY and CDR2 SVGEGT. V was cut by 6 bases and J by 4 bases, with 12 bases left in between. CDR3 length: 13 residues. The CDR3 here is CASRRRSAETQYF. Written as DNA, the CDR3 is TGTGCCAGCAGAAGGAGGAGTGCAGAGACCCAGTACTTC.

This clonotype was seen ten or more times. V and J are TRBV7-8 and TRBJ1-1; D remains unclear. Trimming left V 2 bases short and J 5 bases short, with 9 bases between. Germline V gene lookup returns CDR1 SGHVS and CDR2 FQNEAQ. The CDR3 has 13 residues. The CDR3 loop reads CASSLRQATEAFF. Here the CDR3 DNA reads TGTGCCAGCAGCTTACGGCAGGCGACTGAAGCTTTCTTT.

This clonotype occurred a few times. The chain uses TRBV12-3 or TRBV12-4 and TRBJ1-5, with TRBD1 matching over 7 bases. With 3 bases clipped from V and 5 bases from J, the junction kept 4 bases outside the gene matches. This CDR3 has 14 amino acids. The CDR3 nucleotides read TGTGCCAGCAGTTTGACAGGGAACCATCAGCCCCAGCATTTT. This translates into CASSLTGNHQPQHF.

This clonotype was picked up a small number of times. The V and J genes are TRBV7-8 and TRBJ1-2; D is uncertain. The germline gives CDR1 SGHVS, CDR2 FQNEAQ. The CDR3 runs to 16 residues. Trimming pared 4 bases from V and 3 bases from J, leaving 18 bases between. Here the CDR3 reads CASSSLLDGGYYGYTF. For the CDR3, the DNA is TGTGCCAGCAGCTCACTCCTTGATGGCGGCTACTATGGCTACACCTTC.

Only one count was recorded for this clonotype. The rearrangement uses TRBV7-2 and TRBJ2-2, with D uncertain. The CDR3 consists of 13 residues. The germline V gene encodes CDR1 SGHTA and CDR2 FQGNSA. V gave up 1 base and J gave up 7 bases, with 7 bases separating them. The DNA for the CDR3 is TGTGCCAGCAGCTTAGGTCCGGTCGGGGAGCTGTTTTTT. Its protein is CASSLGPVGELFF. The full variable domain, rest sourced from reference TRBV7-2 and TRBJ2-2, is GAGVSQSPSNKVTEKGKDVELRCDPISGHTALYWYRQSLGQGLEFLIYFQGNSAPDKSGLPSDRFSAERTGGSVSTLTIQRTQQEDSAVYLCASSLGPVGELFFGEGSRLTVL.

The count of this clonotype is one. V gene TRBV5-4 combines with J gene TRBJ2-7, with D uncertain. Germline V CDR1 and CDR2: SGHNT, YYREEE (reference sequence). The CDR3 is made up of 13 amino acids. Trimming took off 0 bases at V and 5 bases at J, with 9 bases between the two ends. Here the CDR3 DNA reads TGTGCCAGCAGCTTGGCCCTCCTGAACGAGCAGTACTTC. This codes for CASSLALLNEQYF.

The CDR3 DNA is TGTGCCTCCGGGGGCCTTGGTACTAATGAAAAACTGTTTTTT. As protein: CASGGLGTNEKLFF. The rearrangement uses TRBV10-3 and TRBJ1-4; D may be TRBD1 (6 bases). Germline CDR1 is ENHRY and CDR2 is SYGVKD. This CDR3 region has 14 residues. V dropped 11 bases and J dropped 2 bases, with 15 bases sitting between them.

The chain recombines TRBV11-2 with TRBJ2-5, with 7 bases aligning to TRBD1. Looked up from germline, CDR1 is SGHAT and CDR2 is FQNNGV. With 0 bases clipped from V and 3 bases from J, the junction kept 13 bases outside the gene matches. CDR3 size: 18 residues. The CDR3 DNA follows: TGTGCCAGCAGCTTAGATCTCCTAGATGGACAGGCTAAAGAGACCCAGTACTTC. Translation: CASSLDLLDGQAKETQYF.

The chain combines TRBV29-1 with TRBJ2-1; tentatively, D is TRBD2 (6 bases). This CDR3 has 14 amino acids. Deletions cut 4 bases from V and 6 bases from J, with 16 bases between. CDR1 SQVTM and CDR2 ANQGSEA come from the germline V gene. The CDR3 sequence is CSVGFRESLNEQFF. The CDR3 coding sequence is TGCAGCGTTGGGTTCCGGGAGAGTCTCAATGAGCAGTTCTTC.

The genes are TRBV27 and TRBJ2-2; D gene uncertain. Germline V gene sequence: CDR1 MNHEY, CDR2 SMNVEV (reference sequence). The CDR3 consists of 13 residues. Trimming stripped 0 bases from V and 5 bases from J, with 4 bases between. The chain's CDR3 is CASSLSYTGELFF. The CDR3 region has the DNA TGTGCCAGCAGTTTATCTTATACCGGGGAGCTGTTTTTT.

This clonotype was seen at least ten times. V gene TRBV7-6 combines with J gene TRBJ2-1, with TRBD2 as a possible D gene (5 bases). CDR3 length: 14 amino acids. Trimming removed 1 base from V and 7 bases from J, with 11 bases in between. Germline lookup yields CDR1 SGHVS and CDR2 FNYEAQ. CDR3 DNA sequence: TGTGCCAGCAGCTTAGACCTAGCCTCAAATGAGCAGTTCTTC. Protein sequence: CASSLDLASNEQFF.

The rearrangement joins TRBV7-3 to TRBJ2-7; 10 nucleotides line up with TRBD2. Germline trimming cut 5 bases from V and 4 bases from J; bases unmatched to any gene: 11. Germline V gene lookup returns CDR1 SGHTA and CDR2 FQGTGA. This CDR3 spans 16 amino acids. The CDR3: CASSRDGGTSVYEQYF. For the CDR3, the DNA is TGTGCCAGCAGCCGCGACGGGGGGACTAGCGTTTACGAGCAGTACTTC.

The V call is TRBV20-1, the J call TRBJ2-1; 11 bases map to TRBD2. CDR1 and CDR2 from the germline V gene are DFQATT and SNEGSKA (reference sequence). Trimming removed 1 base from V and 7 bases from J; junction bases left unmatched: 6. This CDR3 has 15 amino acids. CDR3 in DNA: TGCAGTGCTAGAGTCTTAGCGGGAGGGATGAATGAGCAGTTCTTC. Translated: CSARVLAGGMNEQFF.

This clonotype was recorded a few times. The chain joins TRBV7-6 to TRBJ2-5, with 7 bases that match TRBD1. The CDR3 length is 15 residues. V lost 5 bases and J lost 4; bases outside the gene matches: 10. Germline V lookup: CDR1 SGHVS, CDR2 FNYEAQ. CDR3 sequence reads: CASSTHRQGRETQYF. The CDR3 DNA sequence: TGTGCCAGCAGCACCCATCGACAGGGACGAGAGACCCAGTACTTC.

V usage is TRBV4-1 and J usage is TRBJ2-1, with TRBD2 identical over 11 bases. J was trimmed by 5 bases and V by 1 base; bases with no gene match: 10. The CDR3 contains 18 residues. The germline V gene encodes CDR1 MGHRA and CDR2 YSYEKL. DNA for the CDR3: TGCGCCAGCAGCCAAGCCACCCTTACTAGCGGGAGAGACAATGAGCAGTTCTTC. Translation: CASSQATLTSGRDNEQFF.

This clonotype was detected many times. This chain connects TRBV7-2 to TRBJ2-3, with a possible D match to TRBD2 (5 bases). The CDR3 length is 17 residues. V was pared by 2 bases and J by 0 bases, with 15 bases between. Germline V lookup: CDR1 SGHTA, CDR2 FQGNSA. In nucleotides, the CDR3 is TGTGCCAGCAGCTTACCGGCTAGCCTCCATAGCACAGATACGCAGTATTTT. The encoded protein is CASSLPASLHSTDTQYF. Full variable domain (rest looked up from reference TRBV7-2 and TRBJ2-3): GAGVSQSPSNKVTEKGKDVELRCDPISGHTALYWYRQSLGQGLEFLIYFQGNSAPDKSGLPSDRFSAERTGGSVSTLTIQRTQQEDSAVYLCASSLPASLHSTDTQYFGPGTRLTVL.